This TCR beta chain was identified during a study of shared clonotypes between healthy human individuals. Study as a whole: There were three CD4 naive, three CD4 memory, two CD8 naive and one CD8 memory plates per donor.

V lost 7 bases to trimming and J lost 1 base; unmatched junction nucleotides: 8. The CDR3 loop spans 15 amino acids. Germline-derived CDR1 and CDR2 are WSHSY and SAAADI. A word on this clone: Its antigen is not identified.

Using immunoSEQ multiplex PCR, the repertoire was profiled, and TCRdb retains in-frame clones only, with some absent. The sample shows 2 million or so clones, around 95% of them seen only once. Regarding the study as a whole: Some clonotypes were shared by all four sorted-subset donors, while others were not shared. The non-shared ones had lower generation probabilities than the shared ones.

This chain joins TRBV10-2 and TRBJ2-3; TRBD2 agrees at 7 bases. The TCR originated in a man aged 18 to 30 in good health. The sequencing sample was made of naive CD4+ T cells sorted from blood. As to subset: CD45RA+ positively selected. DNA of the CDR3: TGCGCCAGCACCCCCGGGACTACACGCACAGATACGCAGTATTTT. As protein: CASTPGTTRTDTQYF.